These 32 T cell receptor beta chains came from one sample sequenced in a study of Ad26.COV2.S vaccination and SARS-CoV-2 variants. Repertoires were generated with immunoSEQ multiplex PCR, while TCRdb's copy carries only in-frame clones and drops some. The sample holds 450,000 to 550,000 clones, about 89% seen once. The treatment was: over 15 received Ad26.COV2.S at low or high dose, single or two shots; 5 received placebo; per-sample allocation not given. The samples date from day 63 after the first vaccine or placebo injection. This specimen consisted of peripheral blood, obtained in a trial of Ad26.COV2.S vaccine versus placebo. These receptors were taken from a person between 18 and 60 years old who received the Ad26.COV2.S COVID-19 vaccine or a placebo.

The rearrangement uses TRBV4-1 and TRBJ1-4, with TRBD1 identical over 10 bases. The CDR3 length is 18 residues. From germline, CDR1 is MGHRA and CDR2 YSYEKL. V trimming: 2 bases; J trimming: 0 bases; junction bases outside the gene matches: 6. CDR3 DNA sequence: TGCGCCAGCAGCCAAAGGACAGGGGGATTCTCAACTAATGAAAAACTGTTTTTT. This gives the protein CASSQRTGGFSTNEKLFF.

The count of this clone is one. The chain links TRBV6-2 or TRBV6-3 to TRBJ2-5; D possibly corresponds to TRBD1 (6 bases). Deletions cut 2 bases from V and 5 bases from J, with 12 bases between. CDR3 length equals 14 residues. Per the germline V gene, CDR1 is MNHEY and CDR2 is SVGEGT. The CDR3 nucleotides read TGTGCCAGCAGTTACCAGGGGTTCGGTGAGACCCAGTACTTC. It encodes CASSYQGFGETQYF.

The chain links TRBV5-1 to TRBJ2-5, with TRBD1 matching over 8 bases. Germline loops: CDR1 SGHRS, CDR2 YFSETQ. After removal of 4 bases from V and 1 base from J, the junction contained 3 bases not matched to a gene. This CDR3 comprises 14 residues. The CDR3 nucleotides are TGCGCCAGCAGCCGCGGACAGGGCCAAGAGACCCAGTACTTC. This sequence encodes CASSRGQGQETQYF.

This chain uses TRBV7-9 with TRBJ2-1; perhaps D is TRBD1 or TRBD2 (6 bases each). This CDR3 comprises 15 residues. The V gene lost 1 base and the J gene lost 4 bases, with 11 bases spanning the gap. The germline gives CDR1 SEHNR, CDR2 FQNEAQ (reference sequence). The chain's CDR3 is CASSLGQGRYNEQFF. In DNA, the CDR3 is TGTGCCAGCAGCTTAGGGCAGGGGAGGTACAATGAGCAGTTCTTC. Variable domain in full (rest from reference TRBV7-9 and TRBJ2-1): DTGVSQNPRHKITKRGQNVTFRCDPISEHNRLYWYRQTLGQGPEFLTYFQNEAQLEKSRLLSDRFSAERPKGSFSTLEIQRTEQGDSAMYLCASSLGQGRYNEQFFGPGTRLTVL.

This rearrangement joins TRBV3-1 (or the pseudogene TRBV3-2) to TRBJ2-7, with 10 bases identical to TRBD1. The CDR3 runs 16 residues. V was pared by 5 bases and J by 4 bases, with 11 bases of the junction left unmatched. Germline loops: CDR1 LGHDT, CDR2 YNNKEL (reference sequence). The CDR3 bases are TGTGCCAGCAGCTTAGTACCCGGGACAGGGGAATACGAGCAGTACTTC. This encodes CASSLVPGTGEYEQYF.

The CDR3 DNA follows: TGTGCCAGCAGCCCGCCAGTGGCCCCCTACGAGCAGTACTTC. Amino acids: CASSPPVAPYEQYF. The chain employs TRBV13 and TRBJ2-7, with D unclear. CDR3 length: 14 residues. CDR1 PRHDT and CDR2 FYEKMQ come from the germline V gene (reference sequence). With 5 bases removed from V and 2 bases from J, the gap between germline ends came to 13 bases.

The chain is built from TRBV9 and TRBJ1-1, with D hard to call. Germline V lookup: CDR1 SGDLS, CDR2 YYNGEE. Trimming took off 3 bases at V and 0 bases at J, with 9 bases between the two ends. This CDR3 spans 14 amino acids. The CDR3 DNA sequence: TGTGCCAGCAGCGCCCCCCCAATGAACACTGAAGCTTTCTTT. Its translation is CASSAPPMNTEAFF.

The chain has TRBV5-4 and TRBJ2-7; D gene uncertain. The CDR3 length is 16 residues. V dropped 0 bases and J dropped 6 bases, with 19 bases sitting between them. Germline CDR1 reads SGHNT; CDR2 reads YYREEE (reference sequence). The CDR3 nucleotides are TGTGCCAGCAGCTTGGCCCGTGAGGATCCCAGAGGCGAGCAGTACTTC. Translation: CASSLAREDPRGEQYF.

The V and J genes are TRBV2 and TRBJ2-2; D remains ambiguous. Per germline, CDR1 SNHLY and CDR2 FYNNEI. The CDR3 has 19 amino acids. Trimming removed 0 bases at V and 6 bases at J, with 23 bases between. The CDR3 is CASSEALQVRPGSAGELFF. In nucleotides, the CDR3 is TGTGCCAGCAGTGAAGCGCTTCAAGTCAGGCCGGGCAGCGCCGGGGAGCTGTTTTTT.

The count of this clone is one. V usage is TRBV18 and J usage is TRBJ2-5; D perhaps matches TRBD2 (5 bases). This CDR3 region has 12 residues. The germline V gene has CDR1 KGHSH and CDR2 LQKENI. V was cut by 5 bases and J by 4 bases, with 8 bases left in between. The CDR3 coding sequence is TGTGCCAGCTCATCGGACTCAGAGACCCAGTACTTC. Translating it yields CASSSDSETQYF.

CDR3 nucleotides: TGTGCCAGCAGTTACTTAGACCCCGGGGAGCTGTTTTTT. Translation: CASSYLDPGELFF. The gene calls are TRBV6-2 or TRBV6-3 and TRBJ2-2; D is unresolved. Germline CDR1 and CDR2: MNHEY and SVGEGT. The CDR3 covers 13 residues. Trimming removed 1 base from V and 6 bases from J, with 6 bases in between.

The chain has TRBV18 and TRBJ1-4; D gene uncertain. Between the trimmed V and J ends, which lost 2 bases and 8 bases, there was a span of 9 bases. CDR3 size: 13 residues. Germline CDR1 is KGHSH and CDR2 is LQKENI. CDR3 in amino acids: CASSPDQGEKLFF. DNA for the CDR3: TGTGCCAGCTCACCAGACCAAGGGGAAAAACTGTTTTTT.

This rearrangement joins TRBV5-3 to TRBJ2-5, with no clear D. TRBV5-3 is assigned to the ORF class and has an uncertain function. Trimming took off 0 bases at V and 3 bases at J, with 12 bases between the two ends. The CDR3 extends over 15 amino acids. For the CDR3, the DNA is TGTGCCAGAAGCTTGGTCGCTGGCACCGAAGAGACCCAGTACTTC. This sequence encodes CARSLVAGTEETQYF.

The chain recombines TRBV5-4 with TRBJ2-5; TRBD1 is a possible D gene (6 bases). Germline assignment: CDR1 SGHNT and CDR2 YYREEE (reference sequence). The CDR3 runs 14 residues. Trimming left V 1 base short and J 5 bases short, with 12 bases between. CDR3 in DNA: TGTGCCAGCAGCTTGTTAACAGGGCACGAGACCCAGTACTTC. Translated, it gives CASSLLTGHETQYF. The full variable domain, its missing parts supplied by reference TRBV5-4 and TRBJ2-5, is ETGVTQSPTHLIKTRGQQVTLRCSSQSGHNTVSWYQQALGQGPQFIFQYYREEENGRGNFPPRFSGLQFPNYSSELNVNALELDDSALYLCASSLLTGHETQYFGPGTRLLVL.

This clone was seen a single time. This chain joins TRBV7-8 and TRBJ2-1; D may correspond to TRBD1 or TRBD2 (5 bases each). V lost 4 bases to trimming and J lost 6 bases, with 19 bases between them. The germline gives CDR1 SGHVS, CDR2 FQNEAQ. The CDR3 length is 16 residues. CDR3 coding DNA: TGTGCCAGCAGCTCGCTTAAGGGGAGAGGTGGCAATGAGCAGTTCTTC. This codes for CASSSLKGRGGNEQFF.

This rearrangement joins TRBV5-5 to TRBJ2-5; D not certain. The CDR3 consists of 13 residues. CDR1 and CDR2 (germline): SGHKS, YYEKEE (reference sequence). Trimming removed 1 base from V and 5 bases from J, with 9 bases in between. CDR3 DNA: TGTGCCAGCAGCTTGTATGTGGGTGAGACCCAGTACTTC. As protein: CASSLYVGETQYF.

The chain is built from TRBV19 and TRBJ1-1; 9 bases are shared with TRBD1. V shed 5 bases and J 4 bases; nucleotides not matched to a gene: 5. The CDR3 spans 14 residues. Germline V lookup: CDR1 LNHDA, CDR2 SQIVND (reference sequence). This CDR3 reads CASSYRGRSTEAFF. In DNA, the CDR3 is TGTGCCAGTAGTTACAGGGGGCGTAGCACTGAAGCTTTCTTT. The whole variable domain, filled in from reference TRBV19 and TRBJ1-1, reads DGGITQSPKYLFRKEGQNVTLSCEQNLNHDAMYWYRQDPGQGLRLIYYSQIVNDFQKGDIAEGYSVSREKKESFPLTVTSAQKNPTAFYLCASSYRGRSTEAFFGQGTRLTVV.

The DNA for the CDR3 is TGTGCCAGCAGATCCGGGACAGGGGGCCGAACCGGGGAGCTGTTTTTT. Protein: CASRSGTGGRTGELFF. This chain uses TRBV7-9 with TRBJ2-2; 12 bases are shared with TRBD1. The trim removed 6 bases at V and 5 bases at J, leaving 7 bases unmatched. The germline CDR1 and CDR2 sequences are SEHNR and FQNEAQ (reference sequence). This CDR3 is 16 amino acids long.

This chain uses TRBV2 with TRBJ2-5; D possibly corresponds to TRBD1 (5 bases). This CDR3 has 12 amino acids. The germline V gene encodes CDR1 SNHLY and CDR2 FYNNEI. V dropped 4 bases and J dropped 4 bases, with 7 bases sitting between them. This CDR3 reads CASSATGETQYF. The DNA for the CDR3 is TGTGCCAGCAGTGCCACAGGAGAGACCCAGTACTTC.

This chain connects TRBV9 to TRBJ1-4; perhaps TRBD1 as D (6 bases). Germline V gene lookup returns CDR1 SGDLS and CDR2 YYNGEE. Trimming stripped 0 bases from V and 5 bases from J, with 26 bases between. The CDR3 spans 20 residues. This CDR3 reads CASSVAEGPDGGGRNEKLFF. The DNA for the CDR3 is TGTGCCAGCAGCGTAGCAGAAGGACCCGACGGGGGCGGGCGGAATGAAAAACTGTTTTTT. Combining the CDR3 with reference TRBV9 and TRBJ1-4 gives the whole variable domain DSGVTQTPKHLITATGQRVTLRCSPRSGDLSVYWYQQSLDQGLQFLIQYYNGEERAKGNILERFSAQQFPDLHSELNLSSLELGDSALYFCASSVAEGPDGGGRNEKLFFGSGTQLSVL.

DNA for the CDR3: TGTGCCAGCAGCCAAGATTCGGGGGGGCTCCCTAATGAGCAGTTCTTC. This encodes CASSQDSGGLPNEQFF. The rearrangement links TRBV4-2 to TRBJ2-1; TRBD2 aligns across 8 bases. After removal of 0 bases from V and 7 bases from J, the junction contained 8 bases not matched to a gene. This CDR3 has 16 residues. The germline V gene has CDR1 LGHNA and CDR2 YNFKEQ.

The chain couples TRBV13 to TRBJ1-3; no clear D gene. V shed 5 bases and J shed 2 bases, with 13 bases lying between them. There are 15 residues in the CDR3. Germline lookup yields CDR1 PRHDT and CDR2 FYEKMQ (reference sequence). The CDR3 protein is CASSRTRFAGNTIYF. The CDR3 DNA follows: TGTGCCAGCAGCCGGACGCGGTTCGCTGGAAACACCATATATTTT.

This clone occurred once. V and J are TRBV7-6 and TRBJ1-4; 7 bases align to TRBD1. CDR1 SGHVS and CDR2 FNYEAQ come from the germline V gene. V was clipped by 4 bases and J by 3 bases; unmatched bases: 11. The CDR3 runs 17 residues. CDR3 amino acids: CASSSTPPGQPNEKLFF. CDR3 nucleotides: TGTGCCAGCAGCTCAACTCCACCGGGACAGCCTAATGAAAAACTGTTTTTT.

The table lists this clone with a count of one. The chain recombines TRBV18 with TRBJ2-5; TRBD2 is a possible D gene (6 bases). V lost 4 bases, J lost 5 bases, and 11 bases lay in between. Germline assignment: CDR1 KGHSH and CDR2 LQKENI. CDR3 length: 13 amino acids. Here the CDR3 reads CASSQSGGETQYF. The CDR3 bases are TGTGCCAGCTCACAGTCTGGGGGGGAGACCCAGTACTTC. The whole variable domain, remainder taken from reference TRBV18 and TRBJ2-5, is NAGVMQNPRHLVRRRGQEARLRCSPMKGHSHVYWYRQLPEEGLKFMVYLQKENIIDESGMPKERFSAEFPKEGPSILRIQQVVRGDSAAYFCASSQSGGETQYFGPGTRLLVL.

The chain joins TRBV14 to TRBJ1-2; no definite D call. CDR1 SGHDN and CDR2 FVKESK come from the germline V gene. This CDR3 contains 13 residues. Trimming removed 1 base at V and 3 bases at J, with 6 bases between. CDR3 in amino acids: CASSQGADYGYTF. The CDR3 DNA is TGTGCCAGCAGCCAAGGGGCGGACTATGGCTACACCTTC.

This clone is a singleton in its sample. The chain combines TRBV6-5 with TRBJ2-5; tentative D call: TRBD1 (6 bases). The CDR3 is made up of 15 amino acids. V was clipped by 6 bases and J by 1 base, with 15 bases between them. The germline V gene encodes CDR1 MNHEY and CDR2 SVGAGI. The CDR3 loop is CASRVRGLVQETQYF. CDR3 bases: TGTGCCAGCAGGGTCAGGGGCCTCGTCCAAGAGACCCAGTACTTC.

The chain uses TRBV6-5 and TRBJ2-7; 7 bases map to TRBD1. The CDR3 is 12 amino acids. The germline gives CDR1 MNHEY, CDR2 SVGAGI. Losses at the gene ends were 7 bases for V and 3 bases for J; bases not matched to a gene: 3. The CDR3 DNA sequence: TGTGCCAGCACTAGGGACAGCTACGAGCAGTACTTC. Amino acids: CASTRDSYEQYF.

The genes are TRBV3-1 (or the pseudogene TRBV3-2) and TRBJ2-5, with D possibly matching TRBD2 (5 bases). The CDR3 spans 14 residues. Between the trimmed V and J ends, which lost 2 bases and 3 bases, there was a span of 10 bases. Looked up from germline, CDR1 is LGHDT and CDR2 is YNNKEL (reference sequence). CDR3 bases: TGTGCCAGCAGCCAAACTTCGGGGAAAGAGACCCAGTACTTC. It is translated as CASSQTSGKETQYF.

The V and J genes are TRBV3-1 (or the pseudogene TRBV3-2) and TRBJ1-6; D ambiguous. The germline V gene has CDR1 LGHDT and CDR2 YNNKEL (reference sequence). The CDR3 has 14 amino acids. Trimming pared 3 bases from V and 11 bases from J, leaving 14 bases between. CDR3 region: CASSQYGGSTPLHF. CDR3 nucleotides: TGTGCCAGCAGCCAGTACGGAGGGTCGACACCCCTCCACTTT.

CDR3 sequence (DNA): TGTGCCAGCAGTTACTCGAGTGTTGGCAGCCACACTGAAGCTTTCTTT. Protein: CASSYSSVGSHTEAFF. V is TRBV6-5 and J is TRBJ1-1; no definite D call. The CDR3 runs to 16 residues. CDR1 and CDR2 (germline): MNHEY, SVGAGI. V gave up 0 bases and J gave up 3 bases, with 14 bases separating them.

V usage is TRBV4-2 and J usage is TRBJ2-7, with 8 bases matching TRBD2. With 0 bases clipped from V and 0 bases from J, the junction kept 4 bases outside the gene matches. CDR1 and CDR2 from the germline V gene are LGHNA and YNFKEQ. The length of the CDR3 is 16 residues. The CDR3 coding sequence is TGTGCCAGCAGCCAAGAAACAGCGGGGGTCTCCTACGAGCAGTACTTC. As protein: CASSQETAGVSYEQYF.

The rearrangement uses TRBV9 and TRBJ1-6; D gene ambiguous. The V and J ends lost 0 bases and 8 bases respectively, with 12 bases between them. CDR3 size: 15 residues. Per the germline V gene, CDR1 is SGDLS and CDR2 is YYNGEE. The CDR3 bases are TGTGCCAGCAGCGTAGAGGGCGAGTTTCATTCACCCCTCCACTTT. It codes for CASSVEGEFHSPLHF.